Listed below are T cell receptor beta chains from one sample, sequenced in a study of blood T cell repertoires in COVID-19. Method: immunoSEQ multiplex PCR; TCRdb's copy keeps in-frame clones and lacks some. The table includes some 94,000 clones, about 83% detected once. Sequenced input: peripheral blood. All receptors come from a human donor in a cohort sampled during active COVID-19. Both conserved end residues are trimmed from each CDR3. The order of the fields is V gene, clone size, CDR3 protein. Size is stated for part of the rows, as once, few or many counts, or as a class when the clone is expanded.

V gene: TRBV7-3; clone size: NA; CDR3 protein: ASSLYSGNNSPLH
V gene: TRBV28; clone size: NA; CDR3 protein: ASSLGRWTEAF
V gene: TRBV6-1; clone size: NA; CDR3 protein: ASSDRGRGDTQY
V gene: TRBV4-3; clone size: NA; CDR3 protein: ASSPGQDTEAF
V gene: TRBV3-1/TRBV3-2; clone size: NA; CDR3 protein: ASSQDKRIAGVLEQY
V gene: TRBV6-2/TRBV6-3; clone size: NA; CDR3 protein: ASSLRRTSGTQETQY
V gene: TRBV18; clone size: NA; CDR3 protein: ASSPSGGNQPQH
V gene: TRBV7-2; clone size: NA; CDR3 protein: ASSLDGTSFRTEQF
V gene: TRBV2; clone size: NA; CDR3 protein: ASSEPGQFYDVQY
V gene: TRBV12-5; clone size: NA; CDR3 protein: ASGADAGEQF
V gene: TRBV7-9; clone size: NA; CDR3 protein: ASTPDIQETQY
V gene: TRBV4-2; clone size: NA; CDR3 protein: ASSPAPVSSPYNEQF
V gene: TRBV3-1/TRBV3-2; clone size: once; CDR3 protein: ASSQDWTGDKTKNIQY
V gene: TRBV18; clone size: NA; CDR3 protein: ASSPTGGGSPLH
V gene: TRBV2; clone size: NA; CDR3 protein: ASKRDRGLATTGELF
V gene: TRBV5-1; clone size: NA; CDR3 protein: ASIPSGGLETQY
V gene: TRBV5-1; clone size: NA; CDR3 protein: ASSLEFRTEAF
V gene: TRBV19; clone size: NA; CDR3 protein: ASSIRTGGRNTEAF
V gene: TRBV12-3/TRBV12-4; clone size: NA; CDR3 protein: ASTTSSTDTQY
V gene: TRBV7-2; clone size: NA; CDR3 protein: ASSLGTRDGYT
V gene: TRBV7-2; clone size: NA; CDR3 protein: ASSPLFGYT
V gene: TRBV19; clone size: NA; CDR3 protein: ASSIGGRYEQY
V gene: TRBV4-1; clone size: few; CDR3 protein: ASSQATSWEQY
V gene: TRBV7-2; clone size: NA; CDR3 protein: ASSLQAGGPGEQF
V gene: TRBV18; clone size: NA; CDR3 protein: ASSPPGRESINEQF
V gene: TRBV30; clone size: few; CDR3 protein: AWRGAALH
V gene: TRBV15; clone size: once; CDR3 protein: ATSRPWSNNSPLH
V gene: TRBV2; clone size: NA; CDR3 protein: ASSDPPGGVGETQY
V gene: TRBV19; clone size: NA; CDR3 protein: ASRTSGGANAYNEQF
V gene: TRBV5-6; clone size: few; CDR3 protein: ASSRTGLVQPQH
V gene: TRBV6-6; clone size: NA; CDR3 protein: ASSPLYEDNT
V gene: TRBV5-5; clone size: NA; CDR3 protein: ASSFQTPPSQETQY
V gene: TRBV7-2; clone size: few; CDR3 protein: ASSSLNEQF
V gene: TRBV6-5; clone size: NA; CDR3 protein: ASSYTARTGYYGYT
V gene: TRBV6-5; clone size: NA; CDR3 protein: ASSSDSNYGYT
V gene: TRBV5-1; clone size: once; CDR3 protein: ASSLRDSRAGELF
V gene: TRBV6-2/TRBV6-3; clone size: NA; CDR3 protein: ASSYPTGASNQPQH
V gene: TRBV7-9; clone size: NA; CDR3 protein: ASSLRLAGSGTQY
V gene: TRBV25-1; clone size: few; CDR3 protein: ASSDRGFGELF
V gene: TRBV18; clone size: NA; CDR3 protein: ASLRGRQNEKLF
V gene: TRBV7-9; clone size: NA; CDR3 protein: ASSLDRGRAF
V gene: TRBV15; clone size: once; CDR3 protein: ATSRGTYYEQY
V gene: TRBV6-2/TRBV6-3; clone size: NA; CDR3 protein: ASSLGGLAGIAGELF
V gene: TRBV5-1; clone size: NA; CDR3 protein: ASSYGRGAGGRNEQF
V gene: TRBV24-1; clone size: NA; CDR3 protein: ATSDTENEQF
V gene: TRBV7-3; clone size: NA; CDR3 protein: ASSLGGAGGYNEQF
V gene: TRBV4-1; clone size: NA; CDR3 protein: ASSWTGETEAF
V gene: TRBV29-1; clone size: NA; CDR3 protein: SVEGQSYGYT
V gene: TRBV19; clone size: NA; CDR3 protein: ASSISDRGGNTIY
V gene: TRBV7-9; clone size: NA; CDR3 protein: ASSFSPGQGVSYNEQF
V gene: TRBV4-3; clone size: NA; CDR3 protein: ASSQAPLAGGQETQY